The rows below give T cell receptor beta chains drawn from one sample of a study of CD8 T cells in Susac syndrome. TCRdb called the immunoSEQ multiplex PCR reads again in MiXCR, with one record for every CDR3 protein. The sample holds 200,000 to 300,000 distinct CDR3 sequences; 80% to 95% are singletons and the top ten take 0.065% to 0.08%. Sequencing used CD4+ T cells from PBMCs. The origin of the receptors is a human donor with multiple sclerosis. Both conserved end residues are part of each CDR3. The D gene is left open where the match is weak. A clone size is listed for some rows: how often the clone was seen (once, few, many), or a class if it is expanded.

>TRBD2|NA|TRBV29-1|TRBJ2-3
CSARVSGGTDTQYF
TGCAGCGCTAGGGTCAGCGGGGGCACAGATACGCAGTATTTT
>NA|NA|TRBV6-1|TRBJ2-1
CASSEVDRDSAEQFF
TGTGCCAGCAGTGAAGTTGACAGAGATTCGGCTGAGCAGTTCTTC
>NA|NA|TRBV2|TRBJ1-5
CASSPPRDRQPQHF
TGTGCCAGCAGTCCACCACGAGATCGGCAGCCCCAGCATTTT
>NA|NA|TRBV6-1|TRBJ2-5
CASSARGTQGETQYF
TGTGCCAGCAGTGCCCGGGGCACACAAGGAGAGACCCAGTACTTC
>NA|NA|TRBV5-4|TRBJ2-3
CASSLGFTDTQYF
TGTGCCAGCAGCTTGGGGTTCACAGATACGCAGTATTTT
>NA|NA|TRBV24-1|TRBJ2-2
CATSVAGSNTGELFF
TGTGCCACCAGTGTGGCAGGTTCGAACACCGGGGAGCTGTTTTTT
>NA|few|TRBV19|TRBJ1-5
CASSIGRNQPQHF
TGTGCCAGTAGTATTGGGCGGAATCAGCCCCAGCATTTT
>TRBD2|NA|TRBV14|TRBJ2-2
CASSGGLASGELFF
TGTGCCAGCAGCGGGGGACTAGCGTCGGGGGAGCTGTTTTTT
>TRBD2|NA|TRBV7-2|TRBJ2-3
CASSLAPAGGPTDTQYF
TGTGCCAGCAGCTTAGCACCCGCGGGAGGGCCCACAGATACGCAGTATTTT
>TRBD2|NA|TRBV11-1|TRBJ2-5
CASSPGLGFETQYF
TGTGCCAGCAGCCCGGGACTAGGTTTCGAGACCCAGTACTTC
>TRBD1|NA|TRBV12-3/TRBV12-4|TRBJ1-2
CASRLTGGKVEGYTF
TGTGCCAGCAGGCTAACAGGGGGCAAGGTGGAAGGCTACACCTTC
>NA|NA|TRBV5-6|TRBJ1-5
CASAGKQPQHF
TGTGCCAGCGCTGGGAAGCAGCCCCAGCATTTT
>TRBD1|NA|TRBV24-1|TRBJ2-2
CATSLQGYGELFF
TGTGCCACCAGTTTACAGGGGTACGGGGAGCTGTTTTTT
>TRBD1|NA|TRBV7-9|TRBJ1-5
CASSLEQGAQHF
TGTGCCAGCAGCTTAGAGCAGGGGGCCCAGCATTTT
>TRBD1|NA|TRBV7-6|TRBJ2-5
CASSPGQAPWTQYF
TGTGCCAGCAGCCCCGGACAGGCTCCATGGACCCAGTACTTC
>NA|NA|TRBV3-1|TRBJ1-2
CASSQDPGIPSGYTF
TGTGCCAGCAGCCAAGATCCAGGGATCCCAAGTGGCTACACCTTC
>TRBD2|NA|TRBV6-1|TRBJ2-2
CASGGAGELFF
TGTGCCAGCGGGGGGGCCGGGGAGCTGTTTTTT
>TRBD2|NA|TRBV5-4|TRBJ2-5
CASSRPSGRRGEETQYF
TGTGCCAGCAGCCGGCCTAGCGGGAGACGGGGAGAAGAGACCCAGTACTTC
>TRBD2|NA|TRBV27|TRBJ2-1
CASRTSGRSEQFF
TGTGCCAGCAGAACTAGCGGGAGAAGTGAGCAGTTCTTC
>TRBD2|NA|TRBV30|TRBJ2-1
CAWSVGLAAYNEQFF
TGTGCCTGGAGTGTCGGGCTAGCGGCTTACAATGAGCAGTTCTTC
>TRBD1|NA|TRBV5-1|TRBJ2-5
CASSLRQGFPGETQYF
TGCGCCAGCAGCCTGAGACAGGGGTTCCCAGGCGAGACCCAGTACTTC
>NA|NA|TRBV12-3/TRBV12-4|TRBJ1-1
CASSLFGLNTEAFF
TGTGCCAGCAGTTTATTCGGATTGAACACTGAAGCTTTCTTT
>TRBD1|NA|TRBV6-5|TRBJ2-7
CASSYSRDRAHEQYF
TGTGCCAGCAGTTACTCGAGGGACAGGGCCCACGAGCAGTACTTC
>NA|few|TRBV3-1|TRBJ2-4
CASSQGGLAKNIQYF
TGTGCCAGCAGCCAAGGGGGGTTAGCCAAAAACATTCAGTACTTC
>NA|NA|TRBV9|TRBJ1-1
CASATDREGTEAFF
TGTGCCAGCGCCACAGATCGGGAGGGAACTGAAGCTTTCTTT